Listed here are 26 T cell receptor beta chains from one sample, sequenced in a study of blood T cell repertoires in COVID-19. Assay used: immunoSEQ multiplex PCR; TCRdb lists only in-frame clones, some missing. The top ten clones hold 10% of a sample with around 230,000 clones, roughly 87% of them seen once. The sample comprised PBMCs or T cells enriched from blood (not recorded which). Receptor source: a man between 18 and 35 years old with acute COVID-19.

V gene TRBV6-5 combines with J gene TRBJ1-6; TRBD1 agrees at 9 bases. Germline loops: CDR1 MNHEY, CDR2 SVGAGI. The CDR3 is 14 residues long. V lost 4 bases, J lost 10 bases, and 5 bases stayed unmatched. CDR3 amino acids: CASSSGQGNSPLHF. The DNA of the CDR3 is TGTGCCAGCAGTTCGGGACAGGGCAACTCACCCCTCCACTTT.

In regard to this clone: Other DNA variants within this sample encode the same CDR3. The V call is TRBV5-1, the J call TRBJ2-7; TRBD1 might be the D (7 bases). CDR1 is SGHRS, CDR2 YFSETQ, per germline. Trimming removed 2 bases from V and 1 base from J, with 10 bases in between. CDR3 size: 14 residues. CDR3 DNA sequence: TGCGCCAGCAGCTTCCAGGGGGGATCCTACGAGCAGTACTTC. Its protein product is CASSFQGGSYEQYF.

The CDR3 reads CSVAQQGMLDTQYF. In DNA, the CDR3 is TGCAGCGTTGCGCAACAGGGGATGTTGGATACGCAGTATTTT. The V call is TRBV29-1, the J call TRBJ2-3; 7 bases align to TRBD1. CDR1 SQVTM and CDR2 ANQGSEA come from the germline V gene. J lost 6 bases, V lost 4 bases, and 10 bases had no gene match. The CDR3 is made up of 14 amino acids.

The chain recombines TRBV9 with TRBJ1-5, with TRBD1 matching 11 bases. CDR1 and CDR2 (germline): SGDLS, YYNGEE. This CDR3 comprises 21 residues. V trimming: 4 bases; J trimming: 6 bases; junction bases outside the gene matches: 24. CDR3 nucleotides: TGTGCCAGCAGCCCTCCCCTTCCTACGGGACAGGGGGGTGGTCGGGTTCAGCCCCAGCATTTT. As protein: CASSPPLPTGQGGGRVQPQHF. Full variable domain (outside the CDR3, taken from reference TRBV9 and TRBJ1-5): DSGVTQTPKHLITATGQRVTLRCSPRSGDLSVYWYQQSLDQGLQFLIQYYNGEERAKGNILERFSAQQFPDLHSELNLSSLELGDSALYFCASSPPLPTGQGGGRVQPQHFGDGTRLSIL.

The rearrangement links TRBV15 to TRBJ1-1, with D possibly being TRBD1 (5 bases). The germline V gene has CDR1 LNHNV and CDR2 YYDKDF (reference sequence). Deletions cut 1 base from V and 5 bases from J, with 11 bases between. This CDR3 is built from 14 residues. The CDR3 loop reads CATSRVRVGTEAFF. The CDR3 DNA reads TGTGCCACCAGCAGAGTCAGGGTCGGGACTGAAGCTTTCTTT.

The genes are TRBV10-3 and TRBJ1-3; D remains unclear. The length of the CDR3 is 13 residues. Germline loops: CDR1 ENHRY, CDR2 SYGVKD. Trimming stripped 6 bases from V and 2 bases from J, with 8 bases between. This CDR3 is CAIRASAGNTIYF. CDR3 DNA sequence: TGTGCCATCAGAGCTTCTGCTGGAAACACCATATATTTT.

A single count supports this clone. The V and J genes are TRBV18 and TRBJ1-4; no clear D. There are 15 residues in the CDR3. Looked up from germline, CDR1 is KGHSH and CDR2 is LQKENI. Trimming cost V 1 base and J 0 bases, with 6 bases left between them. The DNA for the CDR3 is TGTGCCAGCTCACCACGGCGGGCAACTAATGAAAAACTGTTTTTT. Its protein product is CASSPRRATNEKLFF.

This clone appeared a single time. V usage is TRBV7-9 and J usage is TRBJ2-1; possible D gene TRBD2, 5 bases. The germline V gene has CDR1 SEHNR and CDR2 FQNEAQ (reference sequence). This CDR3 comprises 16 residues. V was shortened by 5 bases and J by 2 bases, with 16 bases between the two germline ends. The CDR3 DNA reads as TGTGCCAGCAGCCCCCTTAGGGTAGCGACCTACAATGAGCAGTTCTTC. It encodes CASSPLRVATYNEQFF.

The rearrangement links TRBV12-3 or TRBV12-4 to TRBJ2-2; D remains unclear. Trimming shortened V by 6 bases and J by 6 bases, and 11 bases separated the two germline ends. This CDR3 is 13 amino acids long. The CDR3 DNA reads TGTGCCAGCAGGAAGGAGTTTGCCGGGGAGCTGTTTTTT. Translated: CASRKEFAGELFF.

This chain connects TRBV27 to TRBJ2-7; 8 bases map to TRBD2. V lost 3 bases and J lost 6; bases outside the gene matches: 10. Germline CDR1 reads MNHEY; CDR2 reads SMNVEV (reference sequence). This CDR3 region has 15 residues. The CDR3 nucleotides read TGTGCCAGCAGTTTCAGGCCGGGACTAGGTGTCGAGCAGTACTTC. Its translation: CASSFRPGLGVEQYF.

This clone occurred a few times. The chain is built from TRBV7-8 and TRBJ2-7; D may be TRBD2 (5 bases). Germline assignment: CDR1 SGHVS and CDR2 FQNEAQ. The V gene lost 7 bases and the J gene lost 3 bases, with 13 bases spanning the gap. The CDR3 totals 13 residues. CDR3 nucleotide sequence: TGTGCCAGCACCGGGGAACCTGACTACGAGCAGTACTTC. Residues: CASTGEPDYEQYF.

The DNA for the CDR3 is TGTGCCAGCAGCCAGGAACTAGCGGGAGGACTCTACGAGCAGTACTTC. Translated, it gives CASSQELAGGLYEQYF. The chain couples TRBV4-2 to TRBJ2-7, with 12 bases fitting TRBD2. CDR1 is LGHNA and CDR2 is YNFKEQ in the germline V gene. V shed 3 bases and J 3 bases; nucleotides not matched to a gene: 6. This CDR3 region has 16 residues.

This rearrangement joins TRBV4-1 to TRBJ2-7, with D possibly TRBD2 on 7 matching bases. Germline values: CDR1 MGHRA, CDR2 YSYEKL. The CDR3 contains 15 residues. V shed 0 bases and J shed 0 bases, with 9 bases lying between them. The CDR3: CASSQDRGASYEQYF. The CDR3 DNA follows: TGCGCCAGCAGCCAAGATCGGGGGGCCTCCTACGAGCAGTACTTC.

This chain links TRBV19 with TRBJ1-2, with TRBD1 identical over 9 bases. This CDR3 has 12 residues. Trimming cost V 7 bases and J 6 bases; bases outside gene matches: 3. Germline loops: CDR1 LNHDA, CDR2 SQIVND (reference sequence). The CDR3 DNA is TGTGCCAGTAATACAGGGGGCAATGGCTACACCTTC. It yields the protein CASNTGGNGYTF.

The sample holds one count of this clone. This CDR3 reads CASIPGAQNTEAFF. The CDR3 DNA sequence: TGTGCCAGCATCCCAGGGGCTCAGAACACTGAAGCTTTCTTT. This chain links TRBV7-9 with TRBJ1-1; a weak D match, TRBD1 (6 bases). Germline V gene sequence: CDR1 SEHNR, CDR2 FQNEAQ (reference sequence). The CDR3 spans 14 residues. Trimming left V 7 bases short and J 1 base short, with 13 bases between.

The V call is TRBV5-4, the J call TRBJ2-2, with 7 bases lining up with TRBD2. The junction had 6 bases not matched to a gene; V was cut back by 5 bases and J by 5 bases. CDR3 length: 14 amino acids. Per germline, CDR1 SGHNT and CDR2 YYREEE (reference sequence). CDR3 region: CASSRLAVTGELFF. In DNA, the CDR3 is TGTGCCAGCAGTCGGCTAGCGGTGACCGGGGAGCTGTTTTTT. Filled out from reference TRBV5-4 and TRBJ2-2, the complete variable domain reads ETGVTQSPTHLIKTRGQQVTLRCSSQSGHNTVSWYQQALGQGPQFIFQYYREEENGRGNFPPRFSGLQFPNYSSELNVNALELDDSALYLCASSRLAVTGELFFGEGSRLTVL.

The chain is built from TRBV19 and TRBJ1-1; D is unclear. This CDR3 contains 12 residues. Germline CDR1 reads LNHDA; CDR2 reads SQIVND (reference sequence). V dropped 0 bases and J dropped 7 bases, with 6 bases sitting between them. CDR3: CASSIDFGEAFF. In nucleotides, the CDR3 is TGTGCCAGTAGTATAGATTTCGGTGAAGCTTTCTTT. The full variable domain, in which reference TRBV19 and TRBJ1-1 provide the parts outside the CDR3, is DGGITQSPKYLFRKEGQNVTLSCEQNLNHDAMYWYRQDPGQGLRLIYYSQIVNDFQKGDIAEGYSVSREKKESFPLTVTSAQKNPTAFYLCASSIDFGEAFFGQGTRLTVV.

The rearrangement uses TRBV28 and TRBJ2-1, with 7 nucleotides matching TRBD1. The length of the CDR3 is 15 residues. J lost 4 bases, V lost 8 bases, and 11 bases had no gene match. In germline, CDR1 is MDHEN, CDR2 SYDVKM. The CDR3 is CASCLQGIVYNEQFF. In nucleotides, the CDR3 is TGTGCCAGCTGTCTACAGGGGATTGTTTACAATGAGCAGTTCTTC.

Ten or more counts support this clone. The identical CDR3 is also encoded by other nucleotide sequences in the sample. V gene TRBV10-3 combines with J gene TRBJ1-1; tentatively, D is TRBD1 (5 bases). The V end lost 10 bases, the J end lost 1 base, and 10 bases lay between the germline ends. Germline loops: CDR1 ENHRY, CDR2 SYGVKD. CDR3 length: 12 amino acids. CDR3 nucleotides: TGTGCCAGCGGGACGGGGAACACTGAAGCTTTCTTT. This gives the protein CASGTGNTEAFF.

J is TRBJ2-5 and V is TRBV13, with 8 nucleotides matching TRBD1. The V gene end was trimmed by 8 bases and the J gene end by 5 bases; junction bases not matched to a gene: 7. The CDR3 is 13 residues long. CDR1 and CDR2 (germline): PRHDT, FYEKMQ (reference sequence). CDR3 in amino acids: CASAQGGFETQYF. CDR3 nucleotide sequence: TGTGCCAGCGCACAGGGGGGATTCGAGACCCAGTACTTC.

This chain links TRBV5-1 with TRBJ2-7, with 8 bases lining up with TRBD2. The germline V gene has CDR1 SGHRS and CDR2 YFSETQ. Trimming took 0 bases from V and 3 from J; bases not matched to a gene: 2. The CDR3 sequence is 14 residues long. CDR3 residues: CASSLVLAGYEQYF. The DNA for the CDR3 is TGCGCCAGCAGCTTGGTCCTAGCGGGCTACGAGCAGTACTTC.

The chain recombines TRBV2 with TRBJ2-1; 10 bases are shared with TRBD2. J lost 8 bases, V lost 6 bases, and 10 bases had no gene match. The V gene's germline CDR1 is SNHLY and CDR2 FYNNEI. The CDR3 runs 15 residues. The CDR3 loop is CASRTVSGRAHEQFF. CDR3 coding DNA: TGTGCCAGCAGGACCGTAAGCGGGAGGGCCCATGAGCAGTTCTTC.

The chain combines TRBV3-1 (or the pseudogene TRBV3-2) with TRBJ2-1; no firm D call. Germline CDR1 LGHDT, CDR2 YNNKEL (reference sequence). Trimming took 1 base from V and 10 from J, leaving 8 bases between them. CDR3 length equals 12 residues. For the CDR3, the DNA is TGTGCCAGCAGCCAAGTCATGCGGGAGCAGTTCTTC. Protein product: CASSQVMREQFF.

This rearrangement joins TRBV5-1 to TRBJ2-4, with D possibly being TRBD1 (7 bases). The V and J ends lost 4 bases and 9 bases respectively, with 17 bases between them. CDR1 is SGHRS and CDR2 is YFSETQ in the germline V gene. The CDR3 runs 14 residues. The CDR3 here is CASSPETGRIIQYF. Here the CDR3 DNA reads TGCGCCAGCAGCCCGGAGACAGGGAGGATCATTCAGTACTTC.

CDR3 region: CASRMPGLAGPSNTGELFF. The CDR3 nucleotides are TGTGCCAGTAGGATGCCGGGACTAGCGGGACCCTCGAACACCGGGGAGCTGTTTTTT. The V and J genes are TRBV19 and TRBJ2-2; 13 bases line up with TRBD2. The CDR3 contains 19 residues. V dropped 6 bases and J dropped 0; count of bases not matched to a gene: 10. Germline V gene sequence: CDR1 LNHDA, CDR2 SQIVND (reference sequence).

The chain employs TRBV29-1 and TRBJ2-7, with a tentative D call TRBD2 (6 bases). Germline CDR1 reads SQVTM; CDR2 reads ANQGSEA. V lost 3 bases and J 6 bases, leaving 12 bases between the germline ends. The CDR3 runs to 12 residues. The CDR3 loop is CSVERDSGEQYF. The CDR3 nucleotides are TGCAGCGTTGAGAGGGATAGCGGCGAGCAGTACTTC.